The clone carrying this TCR beta chain was observed a few times. The antigen is undetermined. This sample was taken from a study of metastatic and nonmetastatic thyroid tumors. Study at large: Repertoire comparisons spanned blood and tumor or nodule tissue from malignant and benign thyroid patients. Study observations and caveats: Reports indicated that malignant thyroid tumors showed significantly higher TCR beta diversity than benign nodules did, in blood and tumor.

Authors' analysis steps: To classify distant metastasis in papillary thyroid cancer, a model was built from CDR3 differences across clinicopathological groups. TCRdb re-called clones from the PCR reads using MiXCR. The V and J calls come from TCRdb's annotation, not from the publication. The table lists tens of thousands of clones, just under 30% of them singletons. Thyroid surgery was preceded by no treatment in any patient. Trimming pared 0 bases from V and 4 bases from J, leaving 12 bases between. Germline V gene sequence: CDR1 SGHTA, CDR2 FQGNSA. The CDR3 loop spans 16 amino acids. The chain links TRBV7-2 to TRBJ2-2; D gene ambiguous. The sequencing sample was made of blood. The sequence was collected from a female donor with papillary thyroid cancer or a benign thyroid nodule (not recorded which). Some clones in this sample may be carry-over from other donors' samples. This chain's CDR3 is CASSLAPGTGTGELFF. CDR3 sequence (DNA): TGTGCCAGCAGCTTAGCTCCGGGTACGGGCACCGGGGAGCTGTTTTTT.